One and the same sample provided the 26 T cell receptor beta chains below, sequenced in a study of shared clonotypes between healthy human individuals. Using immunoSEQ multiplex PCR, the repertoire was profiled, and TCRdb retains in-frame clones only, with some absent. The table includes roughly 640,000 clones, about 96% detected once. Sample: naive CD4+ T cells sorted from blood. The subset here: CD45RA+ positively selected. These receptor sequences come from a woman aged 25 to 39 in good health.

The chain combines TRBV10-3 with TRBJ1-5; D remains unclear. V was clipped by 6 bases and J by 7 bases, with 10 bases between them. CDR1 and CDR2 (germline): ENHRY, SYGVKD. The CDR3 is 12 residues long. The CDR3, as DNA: TGTGCCATCAGCAATATAGGGCAGCCCCAGCATTTT. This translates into CAISNIGQPQHF.

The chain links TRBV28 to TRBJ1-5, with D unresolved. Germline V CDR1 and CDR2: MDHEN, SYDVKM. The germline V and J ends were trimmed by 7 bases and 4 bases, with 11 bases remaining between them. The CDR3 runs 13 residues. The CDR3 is CASTVGGNQPQHF. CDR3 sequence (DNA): TGTGCCAGCACAGTGGGAGGGAATCAGCCCCAGCATTTT.

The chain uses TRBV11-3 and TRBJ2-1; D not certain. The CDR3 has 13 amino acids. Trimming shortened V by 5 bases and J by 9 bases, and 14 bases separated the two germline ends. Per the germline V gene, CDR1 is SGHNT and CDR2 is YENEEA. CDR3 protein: CASSPLEGSEQFF. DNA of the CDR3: TGTGCCAGCAGCCCGTTGGAAGGCAGTGAGCAGTTCTTC.

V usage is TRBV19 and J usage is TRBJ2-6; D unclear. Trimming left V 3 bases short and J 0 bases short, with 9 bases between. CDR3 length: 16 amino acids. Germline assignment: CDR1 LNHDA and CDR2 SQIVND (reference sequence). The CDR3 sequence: CASSMLPISGANVLTF. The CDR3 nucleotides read TGTGCCAGTAGTATGCTACCGATCTCTGGGGCCAACGTCCTGACTTTC.

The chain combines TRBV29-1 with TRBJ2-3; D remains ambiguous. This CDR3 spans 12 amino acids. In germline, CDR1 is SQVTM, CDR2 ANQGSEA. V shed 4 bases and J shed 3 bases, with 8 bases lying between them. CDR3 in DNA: TGCAGCGTTGCGGCCCCTACAGATACGCAGTATTTT. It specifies CSVAAPTDTQYF.

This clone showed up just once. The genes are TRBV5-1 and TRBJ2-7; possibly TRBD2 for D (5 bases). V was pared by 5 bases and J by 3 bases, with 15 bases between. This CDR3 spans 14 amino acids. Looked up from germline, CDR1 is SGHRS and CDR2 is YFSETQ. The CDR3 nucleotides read TGCGCCAGCAGGGTGAACGGGGAAATCTACGAGCAGTACTTC. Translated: CASRVNGEIYEQYF.

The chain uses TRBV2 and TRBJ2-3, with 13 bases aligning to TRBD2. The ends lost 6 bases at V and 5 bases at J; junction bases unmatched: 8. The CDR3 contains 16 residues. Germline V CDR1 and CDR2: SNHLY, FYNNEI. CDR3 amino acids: CASRDGLAGDGDTQYF. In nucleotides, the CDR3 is TGTGCCAGCAGAGACGGACTAGCGGGAGACGGAGATACGCAGTATTTT.

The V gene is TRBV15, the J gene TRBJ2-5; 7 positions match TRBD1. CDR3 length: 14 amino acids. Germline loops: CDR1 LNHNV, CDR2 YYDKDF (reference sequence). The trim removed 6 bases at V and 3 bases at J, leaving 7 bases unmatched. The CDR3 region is CATRKGQLKETQYF. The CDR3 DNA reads TGTGCCACCAGAAAGGGACAGCTAAAAGAGACCCAGTACTTC. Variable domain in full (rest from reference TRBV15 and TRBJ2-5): DAMVIQNPRYQVTQFGKPVTLSCSQTLNHNVMYWYQQKSSQAPKLLFHYYDKDFNNEADTPDNFQSRRPNTSFCFLDIRSPGLGDTAMYLCATRKGQLKETQYFGPGTRLLVL.

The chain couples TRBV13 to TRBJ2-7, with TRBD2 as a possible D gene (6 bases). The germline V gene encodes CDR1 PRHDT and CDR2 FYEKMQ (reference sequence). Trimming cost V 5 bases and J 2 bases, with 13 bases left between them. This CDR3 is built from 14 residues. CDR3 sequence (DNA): TGTGCCAGCAGCCTCCGGGACTTAACCTACGAGCAGTACTTC. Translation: CASSLRDLTYEQYF.

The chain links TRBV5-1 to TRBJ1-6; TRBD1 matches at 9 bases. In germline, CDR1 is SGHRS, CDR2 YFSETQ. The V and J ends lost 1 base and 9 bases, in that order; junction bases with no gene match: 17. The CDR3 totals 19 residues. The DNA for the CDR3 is TGCGCCAGCAGCTTGACGCCCAATAACCCCGGGACAGGGAGTTCACCCCTCCACTTT. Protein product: CASSLTPNNPGTGSSPLHF.

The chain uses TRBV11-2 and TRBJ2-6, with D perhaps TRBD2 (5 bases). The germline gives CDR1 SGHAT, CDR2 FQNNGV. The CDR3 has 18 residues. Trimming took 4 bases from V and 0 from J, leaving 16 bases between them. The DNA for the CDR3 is TGTGCCAGCAGCTCGGGGTTTCAACAAACCTCTGGGGCCAACGTCCTGACTTTC. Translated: CASSSGFQQTSGANVLTF.

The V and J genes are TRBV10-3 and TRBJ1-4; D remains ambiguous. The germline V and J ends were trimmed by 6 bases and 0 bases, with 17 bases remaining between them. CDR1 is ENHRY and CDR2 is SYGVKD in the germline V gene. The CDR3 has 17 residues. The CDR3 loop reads CAIRSDRSPATNEKLFF. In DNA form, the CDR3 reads TGTGCCATCAGGTCTGACCGAAGCCCTGCAACTAATGAAAAACTGTTTTTT.

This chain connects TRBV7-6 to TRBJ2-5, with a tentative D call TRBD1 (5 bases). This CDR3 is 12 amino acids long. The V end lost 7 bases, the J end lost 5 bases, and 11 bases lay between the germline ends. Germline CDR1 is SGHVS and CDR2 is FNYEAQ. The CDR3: CASKGHLETQYF. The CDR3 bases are TGTGCCAGCAAGGGGCATCTGGAGACCCAGTACTTC.

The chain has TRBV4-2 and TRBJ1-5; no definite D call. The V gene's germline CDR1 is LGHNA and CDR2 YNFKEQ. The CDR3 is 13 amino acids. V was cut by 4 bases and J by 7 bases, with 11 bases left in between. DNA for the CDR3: TGTGCCAGCAGCCTTGACTCACGCCAGCCCCAGCATTTT. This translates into CASSLDSRQPQHF.

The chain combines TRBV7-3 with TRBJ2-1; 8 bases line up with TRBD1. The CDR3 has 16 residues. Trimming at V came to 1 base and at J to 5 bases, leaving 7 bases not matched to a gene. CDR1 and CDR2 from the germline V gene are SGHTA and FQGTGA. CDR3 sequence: CASSLMPDREHNEQFF. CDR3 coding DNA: TGTGCCAGCAGCTTAATGCCGGACAGGGAACACAATGAGCAGTTCTTC.

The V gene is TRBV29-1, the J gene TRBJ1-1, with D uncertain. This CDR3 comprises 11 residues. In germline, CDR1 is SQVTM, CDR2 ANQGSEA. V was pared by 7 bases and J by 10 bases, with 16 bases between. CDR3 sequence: CSAKGRVRAFF. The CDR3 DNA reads TGCAGCGCCAAGGGTAGGGTACGAGCTTTCTTT. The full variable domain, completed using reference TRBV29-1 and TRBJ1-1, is SAVISQKPSRDICQRGTSLTIQCQVDSQVTMMFWYRQQPGQSLTLIATANQGSEATYESGFVIDKFPISRPNLTFSTLTVSNMSPEDSSIYLCSAKGRVRAFFGQGTRLTVV.

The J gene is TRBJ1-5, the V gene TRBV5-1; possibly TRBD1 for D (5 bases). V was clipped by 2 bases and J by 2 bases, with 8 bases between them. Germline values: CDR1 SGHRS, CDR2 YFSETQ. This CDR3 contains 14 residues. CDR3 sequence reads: CASSLGDGNQPQHF. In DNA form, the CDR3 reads TGCGCCAGCAGCTTAGGGGATGGCAATCAGCCCCAGCATTTT. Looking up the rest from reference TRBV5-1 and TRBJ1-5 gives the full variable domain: KAGVTQTPRYLIKTRGQQVTLSCSPISGHRSVSWYQQTPGQGLQFLFEYFSETQRNKGNFPGRFSGRQFSNSRSEMNVSTLELGDSALYLCASSLGDGNQPQHFGDGTRLSIL.

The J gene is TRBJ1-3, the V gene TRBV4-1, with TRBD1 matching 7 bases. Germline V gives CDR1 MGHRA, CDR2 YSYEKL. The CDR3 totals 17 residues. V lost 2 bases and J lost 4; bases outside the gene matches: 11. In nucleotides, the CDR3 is TGCGCCAGCAGCCAAATACTAGGGACAGTGACCGGAAACACCATATATTTT. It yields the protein CASSQILGTVTGNTIYF.

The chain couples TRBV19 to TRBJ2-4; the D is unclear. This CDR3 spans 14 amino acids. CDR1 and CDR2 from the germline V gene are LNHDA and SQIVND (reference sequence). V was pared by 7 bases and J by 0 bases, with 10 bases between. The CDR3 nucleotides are TGTGCCAGTAAGAGTCTTCTAGCCAAAAACATTCAGTACTTC. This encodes CASKSLLAKNIQYF.

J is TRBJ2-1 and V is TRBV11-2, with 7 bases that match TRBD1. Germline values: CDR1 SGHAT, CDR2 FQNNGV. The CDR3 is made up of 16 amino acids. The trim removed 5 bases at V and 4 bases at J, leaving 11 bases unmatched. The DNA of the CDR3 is TGTGCCAGCAGCAAATTACCGGGACAGATGTACAATGAGCAGTTCTTC. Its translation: CASSKLPGQMYNEQFF.

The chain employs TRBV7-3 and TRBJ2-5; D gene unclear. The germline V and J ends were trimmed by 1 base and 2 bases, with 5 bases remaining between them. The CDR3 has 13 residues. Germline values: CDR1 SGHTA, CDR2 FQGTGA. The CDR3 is CASSLRRQETQYF. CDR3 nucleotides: TGTGCCAGCAGCTTAAGAAGGCAAGAGACCCAGTACTTC.

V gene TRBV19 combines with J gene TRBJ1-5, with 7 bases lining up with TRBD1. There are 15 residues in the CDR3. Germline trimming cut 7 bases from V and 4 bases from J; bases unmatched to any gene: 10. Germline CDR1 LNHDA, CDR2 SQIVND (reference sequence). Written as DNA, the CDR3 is TGTGCCAGTACCCTAGTCGGGACAGCTAATCAGCCCCAGCATTTT. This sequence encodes CASTLVGTANQPQHF.

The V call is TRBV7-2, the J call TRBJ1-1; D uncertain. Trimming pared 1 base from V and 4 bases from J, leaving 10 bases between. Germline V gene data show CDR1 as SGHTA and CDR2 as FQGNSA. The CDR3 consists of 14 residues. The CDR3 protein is CASSLDFGSTEAFF. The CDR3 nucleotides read TGTGCCAGCAGCTTAGACTTTGGAAGCACTGAAGCTTTCTTT. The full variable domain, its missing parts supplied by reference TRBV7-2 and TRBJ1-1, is GAGVSQSPSNKVTEKGKDVELRCDPISGHTALYWYRQSLGQGLEFLIYFQGNSAPDKSGLPSDRFSAERTGGSVSTLTIQRTQQEDSAVYLCASSLDFGSTEAFFGQGTRLTVV.

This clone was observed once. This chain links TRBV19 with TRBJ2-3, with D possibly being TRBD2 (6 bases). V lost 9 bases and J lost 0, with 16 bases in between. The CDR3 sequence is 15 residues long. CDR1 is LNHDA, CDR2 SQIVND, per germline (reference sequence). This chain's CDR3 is CASSWGERSTDTQYF. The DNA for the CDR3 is TGTGCCAGCTCGTGGGGGGAGCGAAGCACAGATACGCAGTATTTT.

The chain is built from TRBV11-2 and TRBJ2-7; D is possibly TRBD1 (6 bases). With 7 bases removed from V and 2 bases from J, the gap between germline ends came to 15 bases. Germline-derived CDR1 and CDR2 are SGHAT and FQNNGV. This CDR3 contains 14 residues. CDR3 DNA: TGTGCCAGCACCAAGACAGGACCACCCTACGAGCAGTACTTC. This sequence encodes CASTKTGPPYEQYF.

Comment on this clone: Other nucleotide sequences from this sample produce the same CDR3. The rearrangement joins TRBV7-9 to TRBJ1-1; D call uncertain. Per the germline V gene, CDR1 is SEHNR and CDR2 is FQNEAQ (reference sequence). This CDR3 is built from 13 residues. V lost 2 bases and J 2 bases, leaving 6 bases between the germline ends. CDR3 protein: CASSLLGNTEAFF. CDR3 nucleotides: TGTGCCAGCAGCTTATTGGGTAACACTGAAGCTTTCTTT.